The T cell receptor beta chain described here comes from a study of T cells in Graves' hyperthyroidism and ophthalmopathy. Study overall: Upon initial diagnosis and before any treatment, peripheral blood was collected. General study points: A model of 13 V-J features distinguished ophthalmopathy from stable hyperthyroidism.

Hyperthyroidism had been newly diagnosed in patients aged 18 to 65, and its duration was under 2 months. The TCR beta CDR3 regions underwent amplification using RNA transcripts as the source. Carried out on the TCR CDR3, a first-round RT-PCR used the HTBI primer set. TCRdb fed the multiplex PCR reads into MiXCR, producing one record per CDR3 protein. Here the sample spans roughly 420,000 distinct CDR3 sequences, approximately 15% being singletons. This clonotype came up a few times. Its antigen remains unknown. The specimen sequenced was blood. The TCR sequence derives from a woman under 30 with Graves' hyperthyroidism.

CDR3 sequence (DNA): TGTGCCAGTAGTAGGACTAGCGGGAGAGCAACGGGAGAGACCCAGTACTTC. Translating it yields CASSRTSGRATGETQYF. V gene TRBV19 combines with J gene TRBJ2-5; the match to TRBD2 covers 13 bases. CDR3 length: 17 amino acids. Germline CDR1 reads LNHDA; CDR2 reads SQIVND (reference sequence). V was pared by 4 bases and J by 4 bases, with 9 bases of the junction left unmatched.